These 2 T cell receptor beta chains were sequenced from one sample in a study of multiple sclerosis patients with progressive multifocal leukoencephalopathy. TCRdb keeps only in-frame clones here, not all; method: immunoSEQ multiplex PCR. The table lists 25,000 to 30,000 clones, approximately 89% of them singletons, with approximately 1.6% in the top ten. Described time point: more than five months of natalizumab therapy. The sequenced sample was PBMCs, obtained from a patient treated with natalizumab. These receptors all stem from a human donor with multiple sclerosis.

This clone was seen once. The rearrangement joins TRBV27 to TRBJ1-6; D is possibly TRBD1 (6 bases). Trimming stripped 1 base from V and 2 bases from J, with 12 bases between. This CDR3 spans 17 amino acids. Germline CDR1 is MNHEY and CDR2 is SMNVEV (reference sequence). The CDR3 reads CASSLLTTGTYNSPLHF. The CDR3 region has the DNA TGTGCCAGCAGTTTATTAACGACAGGCACCTATAATTCACCCCTCCACTTT.

V is TRBV9 and J is TRBJ2-1; D perhaps matches TRBD2 (6 bases). Germline CDR1 and CDR2: SGDLS and YYNGEE. The CDR3 runs to 15 residues. V was cut by 0 bases and J by 3 bases, with 10 bases left in between. The CDR3 nucleotides are TGTGCCAGCAGCGTAGGGGGTAGCGGCTACAATGAGCAGTTCTTC. It is translated as CASSVGGSGYNEQFF.